Below, 30 T cell receptor beta chains from the same sample are listed, as sequenced in a study of blood T cells in healthy people across ages. The use of a sample-barcoded 5' primer and a J-beta primer mix characterized a second PCR of about 7 to 12 cycles. TCRdb redid the calling of the 5' RACE reads with MiXCR, one entry per CDR3 protein. The data show fewer than 750,000 distinct CDR3 sequences, with over 40% seen just once and roughly 12% held by the top ten. Sequences were obtained from blood. Source of these receptors: a woman aged 80 or over in good health.

The chain combines TRBV14 with TRBJ2-3; 8 positions agree with TRBD2. The CDR3 has 14 residues. The junction had 8 bases not matched to a gene; V was cut back by 1 base and J by 11 bases. Germline loops: CDR1 SGHDN, CDR2 FVKESK. Written as DNA, the CDR3 is TGTGCCAGCAGCCAAGGGTCGACGGGGGGGAGGCAGTATTTT. Its protein product is CASSQGSTGGRQYF.

In this sample, this clonotype turned up many times. This chain uses TRBV5-1 with TRBJ1-2, with D unclear. Germline values: CDR1 SGHRS, CDR2 YFSETQ. The V end was cut by 4 bases, the J end by 4 bases, with 17 bases between. The CDR3 runs 15 residues. CDR3 bases: TGCGCCAGCAGCCTCGGGCTGCTTGAGGGCTATGGCTACACCTTC. Translating it yields CASSLGLLEGYGYTF.

About this clonotype: A read error may explain this, as a much larger clone is one base away. The rearrangement links TRBV9 to TRBJ2-1, with 9 bases identical to TRBD2. The CDR3 has 17 residues. Per the germline V gene, CDR1 is SGDLS and CDR2 is YYNGEE. DNA of the CDR3: TGTACCAGCAGCGTAGGATCCGCGGGAGGGCCCTCGAATGAGCAGTTCTTC. It specifies CTSSVGSAGGPSNEQFF. The whole variable domain, filled in from reference TRBV9 and TRBJ2-1, reads DSGVTQTPKHLITATGQRVTLRCSPRSGDLSVYWYQQSLDQGLQFLIQYYNGEERAKGNILERFSAQQFPDLHSELNLSSLELGDSALYFCTSSVGSAGGPSNEQFFGPGTRLTVL.

This clonotype turned up a few times. The genes are TRBV5-1 and TRBJ1-5; D may be TRBD1 (5 bases). Germline V gene data show CDR1 as SGHRS and CDR2 as YFSETQ. V was pared by 4 bases and J by 1 base, with 12 bases between. The CDR3 covers 15 residues. The CDR3, as DNA: TGCGCCAGCAGCCCGGACACTTCGAGCAATCAGCCCCAGCATTTT. Translating it yields CASSPDTSSNQPQHF.

This clonotype has at least ten counts. V usage is TRBV7-2 and J usage is TRBJ2-3; a weak D match, TRBD1 (5 bases). The CDR3 is 14 residues long. Germline V lookup: CDR1 SGHTA, CDR2 FQGNSA. Trimming left V 2 bases short and J 4 bases short, with 10 bases between. This CDR3 reads CASSLSGSADTQYF. DNA for the CDR3: TGTGCCAGCAGCTTATCAGGGTCGGCAGATACGCAGTATTTT.

The table lists this clonotype with a count of one. The V gene is TRBV6-6, the J gene TRBJ2-3; D not certain. The V end lost 2 bases, the J end lost 2 bases, and 5 bases lay between the germline ends. CDR1 MNHNY and CDR2 SVGAGI come from the germline V gene (reference sequence). The CDR3 consists of 13 residues. CDR3 sequence: CASSYGDTDTQYF. CDR3 DNA: TGTGCCAGCAGTTACGGTGACACAGATACGCAGTATTTT.

This clonotype was detected only once. The V gene is TRBV12-3 or TRBV12-4, the J gene TRBJ1-6; D is perhaps TRBD1 (6 bases). The ends were cut back, 3 bases at V and 5 bases at J, with 11 bases in the middle. This CDR3 contains 15 residues. The CDR3 here is CASSFWDTNNSPLHF. CDR3 coding DNA: TGTGCCAGCAGTTTCTGGGACACTAATAATTCACCCCTCCACTTT.

Notes on this clonotype: Possible read error: a much larger clone is one base away. V and J are TRBV28 and TRBJ2-3; 9 nucleotides match TRBD1. Germline V gene sequence: CDR1 MDHEN, CDR2 SYDVKM. This CDR3 region has 15 residues. CDR3 nucleotides: TGTGCCAGCAGCTCTGCGGGACAGGGCGTAGATGCGCAGTATTTT. Protein: CASSSAGQGVDAQYF.

This chain uses TRBV7-9 with TRBJ2-1; 9 bases line up with TRBD1. Unmatched junction bases numbered 17, after V lost 5 bases and J lost 3 bases. This CDR3 contains 19 residues. Per the germline V gene, CDR1 is SEHNR and CDR2 is FQNEAQ (reference sequence). The CDR3 loop is CASSPAGGGTGKFYNEQFF. The DNA for the CDR3 is TGTGCCAGCAGCCCGGCGGGTGGCGGGACAGGGAAATTCTACAATGAGCAGTTCTTC.

In this sample, this clonotype turned up once. The chain is built from TRBV10-3 and TRBJ2-5, with D perhaps matching TRBD2 (6 bases). Gene TRBJ2-7 matches the end of the DNA better, so the J call may be wrong. Germline CDR1 reads ENHRY; CDR2 reads SYGVKD. This CDR3 region has 13 residues. The CDR3 region is CATGDPSGYEQYF. CDR3 bases: TGTGCCACGGGGGACCCCTCGGGATACGAGCAGTACTTC.

This chain joins TRBV4-2 and TRBJ2-4, with 8 bases fitting TRBD2. The J call could be wrong; TRBJ2-7 is a better fit for the DNA end. The V gene's germline CDR1 is LGHNA and CDR2 YNFKEQ. This CDR3 comprises 16 residues. The CDR3, as DNA: TGTGCCAGCAGCCACCCCGCCGCGGGACTAGGAGGCGAGCAGTACTTC. Amino acids: CASSHPAAGLGGEQYF.

This clonotype occurred a few times. This chain connects TRBV20-1 to TRBJ1-5; TRBD1 is a possible D gene (6 bases). The CDR3 runs 15 residues. V gave up 6 bases and J gave up 6 bases, with 21 bases separating them. CDR1 and CDR2 from the germline V gene are DFQATT and SNEGSKA (reference sequence). The CDR3 loop is CSAIIRDIYGQPQHF. As DNA, the CDR3 is TGCAGTGCGATTATCCGGGACATTTACGGTCAGCCCCAGCATTTT.

The chain carries TRBV20-1 and TRBJ2-2; D is unclear. The CDR3 extends over 13 amino acids. From germline, CDR1 is DFQATT and CDR2 SNEGSKA (reference sequence). Trimming pared 0 bases from V and 4 bases from J, leaving 6 bases between. The CDR3 spells CSARDSSTGELFF. The DNA of the CDR3 is TGCAGTGCTAGAGACAGTAGCACCGGGGAGCTGTTTTTT.

The chain carries TRBV25-1 and TRBJ1-2; D is uncertain. V gave up 3 bases and J gave up 6 bases, with 2 bases separating them. CDR1 is MGHDK and CDR2 is SYGVNS in the germline V gene. The CDR3 length is 10 residues. CDR3: CASSEDGYTF. The CDR3 region has the DNA TGTGCCAGCAGTGAGGATGGCTACACCTTC.

With respect to this clonotype: A single base separates this from a much larger clone, so it may be a read error. The chain recombines TRBV6-2 or TRBV6-3 with TRBJ2-3, with 7 positions matching TRBD2. This CDR3 is 14 amino acids long. V shed 5 bases, J shed 4 bases, and the junction held 6 bases outside the gene matches. Germline CDR1 MNHEY, CDR2 SVGEGT. The CDR3 DNA follows: TGTGCCAGCAGTGACGGCGGGAGTGCAGATACGCAGTATTTT. Amino acid sequence: CASSDGGSADTQYF.

This clonotype has at least ten counts. The CDR3 spells CASSSQGPSTDTQYF. As DNA, the CDR3 is TGCGCCAGCAGCTCGCAGGGGCCTAGCACAGATACGCAGTATTTT. This chain joins TRBV5-1 and TRBJ2-3; tentatively, D is TRBD1 (6 bases). The CDR3 spans 15 residues. V was pared by 3 bases and J by 0 bases, with 11 bases between. Germline lookup yields CDR1 SGHRS and CDR2 YFSETQ.

A note on this clonotype: A much larger clone sits a single nucleotide away, making a read error possible. The chain recombines TRBV3-1 with TRBJ2-5; D is perhaps TRBD1 (6 bases). The J call may be faulty, since TRBJ2-1 better matches the DNA end. The CDR3 has 12 residues. CDR1 is LGHDT, CDR2 YNNKEL, per germline (reference sequence). CDR3 in DNA: TGTGCCAGCAGTGGGACATCGGGAAGCCAGTTCTTC. Translating gives CASSGTSGSQFF.

This clonotype was counted many times. This chain uses TRBV7-2 with TRBJ2-1; D not certain. The CDR3 has 13 amino acids. Trimming took off 1 base at V and 9 bases at J, with 10 bases between the two ends. Germline CDR1 is SGHTA and CDR2 is FQGNSA. The CDR3 here is CASSLDLVFEQFF. The CDR3 DNA sequence: TGTGCCAGCAGCTTAGACTTGGTTTTTGAGCAGTTCTTC.

The J gene is TRBJ2-3, the V gene TRBV12-3 or TRBV12-4; D call uncertain. V was trimmed by 4 bases and J by 13 bases, leaving 21 bases between them. This CDR3 is built from 14 residues. CDR3 sequence reads: CASSYSVSSRSEYF. The CDR3 DNA reads TGTGCCAGCAGTTACTCGGTCTCGTCTAGGTCGGAGTATTTT.

The V and J genes are TRBV7-6 and TRBJ2-5; D perhaps matches TRBD2 (7 bases). The V and J ends lost 2 bases and 4 bases respectively, with 11 bases between them. Germline V gives CDR1 SGHVS, CDR2 FNYEAQ. The CDR3 length is 14 residues. The CDR3 DNA follows: TGTGCCAGCAGCTTATGGGGGGGCGCAGAGACCCAGTACTTC. Translation: CASSLWGGAETQYF. The complete variable domain, with remaining parts taken from reference TRBV7-6 and TRBJ2-5, reads GAGVSQSPRYKVTKRGQDVALRCDPISGHVSLYWYRQALGQGPEFLTYFNYEAQQDKSGLPNDRFSAERPEGSISTLTIQRTEQRDSAMYRCASSLWGGAETQYFGPGTRLLVL.

In its sample, this clonotype was seen many times. The chain uses TRBV27 and TRBJ1-2, with TRBD1 identical over 9 bases. The V gene end was trimmed by 6 bases and the J gene end by 4 bases; junction bases not matched to a gene: 9. The CDR3 spans 15 residues. Germline CDR1 reads MNHEY; CDR2 reads SMNVEV (reference sequence). The CDR3 loop is CASSNPGQGGYGYTF. CDR3 bases: TGTGCCAGCAGCAATCCGGGACAGGGAGGCTATGGCTACACCTTC.

The chain recombines TRBV12-3 or TRBV12-4 with TRBJ2-7; perhaps D is TRBD1 or TRBD2 (5 bases each). The CDR3 is 14 amino acids. Trimming took off 4 bases at V and 7 bases at J, with 17 bases between the two ends. CDR3 loop: CASSSRDPSGEQYF. For the CDR3, the DNA is TGTGCCAGCAGTTCCCGGGACCCCTCCGGGGAGCAGTACTTC.

The table lists this clonotype with many counts. This rearrangement joins TRBV10-3 to TRBJ1-5, with TRBD1 identical over 8 bases. V lost 0 bases to trimming and J lost 5 bases; unmatched junction nucleotides: 9. Germline V lookup: CDR1 ENHRY, CDR2 SYGVKD. This CDR3 is 17 amino acids long. For the CDR3, the DNA is TGTGCCATCAGTGAGTCGCGCAGGACAGGGCGGTATCAGCCCCAGCATTTT. It codes for CAISESRRTGRYQPQHF.

This chain joins TRBV5-1 and TRBJ2-1, with 7 bases identical to TRBD1. The J call may be incorrect, as the DNA end agrees better with TRBJ2-7. Germline lookup yields CDR1 SGHRS and CDR2 YFSETQ. CDR3 length: 14 amino acids. In nucleotides, the CDR3 is TGCGCCAGCAGCACGGGACAGCCTTACAATGAGCAGTACTTC. Translated: CASSTGQPYNEQYF.

The CDR3 reads CASSLLTGGGNYGYTF. The DNA of the CDR3 is TGTGCCAGCAGTCTCCTGACAGGGGGCGGGAACTATGGCTACACCTTC. This chain uses TRBV28 with TRBJ1-2; 10 nucleotides line up with TRBD1. The CDR3 totals 16 residues. The ends lost 5 bases at V and 2 bases at J; junction bases unmatched: 8. The V gene's germline CDR1 is MDHEN and CDR2 SYDVKM.

This clonotype was detected only a few times. It may be a read error: a sequence one base away is much more abundant. The chain couples TRBV10-3 to TRBJ2-3, with D perhaps given as TRBD1 or TRBD2 (5 bases each). Germline V gene lookup returns CDR1 ENHRY and CDR2 SYGVKD. CDR3 length: 13 amino acids. CDR3 nucleotide sequence: TGTGCCAACGGGGACGGTGGCACAGATATGCAGTATTTT. Protein: CANGDGGTDMQYF.

The chain has TRBV7-2 and TRBJ2-3, with TRBD1 identical over 7 bases. Germline CDR1 reads SGHTA; CDR2 reads FQGNSA. The CDR3 has 14 amino acids. J was trimmed by 6 bases and V by 5 bases; bases with no gene match: 8. CDR3 coding DNA: TGTGCCAGCAGCCCGTCAGGGGGAAGGGATACGCAGTATTTT. Amino acids: CASSPSGGRDTQYF.

The table lists this clonotype with a few counts. The chain is built from TRBV2 and TRBJ2-5; TRBD2 aligns across 10 bases. The CDR3 has 15 residues. V lost 3 bases and J lost 3; bases outside the gene matches: 4. Germline CDR1 reads SNHLY; CDR2 reads FYNNEI. CDR3 in amino acids: CASSDYGLAEETQYF. The CDR3 DNA reads TGTGCCAGCAGTGACTACGGACTAGCGGAAGAGACCCAGTACTTC. Full variable domain (remainder filled in from reference TRBV2 and TRBJ2-5): EPEVTQTPSHQVTQMGQEVILRCVPISNHLYFYWYRQILGQKVEFLVSFYNNEISEKSEIFDDQFSVERPDGSNFTLKIRSTKLEDSAMYFCASSDYGLAEETQYFGPGTRLLVL.

This clonotype was recorded many times. V usage is TRBV6-5 and J usage is TRBJ1-2, with a weak D call TRBD1 (6 bases). The germline gives CDR1 MNHEY, CDR2 SVGAGI. This CDR3 has 13 residues. Trimming took off 5 bases at V and 4 bases at J, with 11 bases between the two ends. This chain's CDR3 is CASSRGQFYGYTF. The DNA for the CDR3 is TGTGCCAGCAGTCGAGGACAGTTCTATGGCTACACCTTC.

The chain couples TRBV5-8 to TRBJ2-7; 11 bases align to TRBD2. Germline V gives CDR1 SGHTS, CDR2 YDEGEE. The CDR3 contains 17 residues. The trim removed 4 bases at V and 0 bases at J, leaving 9 bases unmatched. CDR3: CASSLGLADWSSYEQYF. The CDR3 DNA sequence: TGTGCCAGCAGCCTGGGACTAGCGGACTGGAGCTCCTACGAGCAGTACTTC.